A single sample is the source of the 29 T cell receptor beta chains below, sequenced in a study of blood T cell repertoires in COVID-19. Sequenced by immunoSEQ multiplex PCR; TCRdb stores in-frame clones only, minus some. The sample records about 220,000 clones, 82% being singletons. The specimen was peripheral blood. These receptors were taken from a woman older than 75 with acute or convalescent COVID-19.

CDR3: CASSPGGAGVEKLFF. In DNA form, the CDR3 reads TGCGCCAGCAGCCCCGGGGGGGCTGGGGTTGAAAAACTGTTTTTT. This chain connects TRBV5-1 to TRBJ1-4, with D tentatively TRBD1 (6 bases). The CDR3 sequence is 15 residues long. CDR1 is SGHRS and CDR2 is YFSETQ in the germline V gene. V was pared by 4 bases and J by 7 bases, with 17 bases between.

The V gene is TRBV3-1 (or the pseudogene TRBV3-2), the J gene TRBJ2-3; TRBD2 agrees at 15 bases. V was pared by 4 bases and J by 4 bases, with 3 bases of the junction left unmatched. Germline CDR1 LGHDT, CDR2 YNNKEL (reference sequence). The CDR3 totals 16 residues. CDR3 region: CASSPRTSGGADTQYF. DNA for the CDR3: TGTGCCAGCAGCCCCCGGACTAGCGGGGGGGCAGATACGCAGTATTTT.

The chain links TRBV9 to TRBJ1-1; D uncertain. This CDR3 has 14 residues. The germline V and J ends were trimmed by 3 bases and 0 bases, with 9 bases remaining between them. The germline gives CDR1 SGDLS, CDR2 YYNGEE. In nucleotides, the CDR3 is TGTGCCAGCAGCGAAGAGACTGTGAACACTGAAGCTTTCTTT. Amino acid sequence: CASSEETVNTEAFF.

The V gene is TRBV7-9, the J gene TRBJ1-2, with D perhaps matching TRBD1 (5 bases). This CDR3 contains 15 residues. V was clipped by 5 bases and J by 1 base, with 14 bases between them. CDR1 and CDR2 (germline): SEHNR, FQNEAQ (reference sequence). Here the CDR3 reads CASSHSGGINYGYTF. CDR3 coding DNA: TGTGCCAGCAGCCACTCTGGGGGGATTAACTATGGCTACACCTTC.

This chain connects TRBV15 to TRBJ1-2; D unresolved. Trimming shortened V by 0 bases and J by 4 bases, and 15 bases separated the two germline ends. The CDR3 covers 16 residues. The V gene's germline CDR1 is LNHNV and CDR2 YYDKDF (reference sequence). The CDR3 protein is CATSRDSEEVFYGYTF. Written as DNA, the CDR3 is TGTGCCACCAGCAGAGATTCAGAGGAAGTCTTCTATGGCTACACCTTC.

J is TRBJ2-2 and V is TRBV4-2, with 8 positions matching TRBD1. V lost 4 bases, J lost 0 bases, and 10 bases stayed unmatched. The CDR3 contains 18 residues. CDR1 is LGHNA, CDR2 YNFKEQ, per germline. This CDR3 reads CASSLSLRQGPNTGELFF. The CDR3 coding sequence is TGTGCCAGCAGCCTATCCTTAAGACAGGGGCCGAACACCGGGGAGCTGTTTTTT.

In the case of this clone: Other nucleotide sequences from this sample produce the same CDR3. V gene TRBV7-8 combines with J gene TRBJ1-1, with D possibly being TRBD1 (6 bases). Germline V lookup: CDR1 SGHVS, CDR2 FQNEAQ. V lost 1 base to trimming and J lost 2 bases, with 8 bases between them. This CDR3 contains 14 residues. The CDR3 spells CASSLGTANTEAFF. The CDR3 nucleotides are TGTGCCAGCAGCTTAGGGACAGCCAACACTGAAGCTTTCTTT.

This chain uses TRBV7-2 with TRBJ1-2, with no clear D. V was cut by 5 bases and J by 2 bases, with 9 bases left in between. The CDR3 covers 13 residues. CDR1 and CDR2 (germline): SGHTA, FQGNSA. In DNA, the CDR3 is TGTGCCAGCAGCAGAGACATGAACTATGGCTACACCTTC. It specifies CASSRDMNYGYTF. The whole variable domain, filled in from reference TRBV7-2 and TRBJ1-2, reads GAGVSQSPSNKVTEKGKDVELRCDPISGHTALYWYRQSLGQGLEFLIYFQGNSAPDKSGLPSDRFSAERTGGSVSTLTIQRTQQEDSAVYLCASSRDMNYGYTFGSGTRLTVV.

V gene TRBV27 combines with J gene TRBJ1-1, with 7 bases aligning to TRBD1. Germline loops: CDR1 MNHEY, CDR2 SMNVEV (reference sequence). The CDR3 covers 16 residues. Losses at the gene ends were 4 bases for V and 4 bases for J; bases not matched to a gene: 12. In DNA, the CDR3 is TGTGCCAGCAGTTATGACAGGGCTGGGAGTGGCACTGAAGCTTTCTTT. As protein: CASSYDRAGSGTEAFF.

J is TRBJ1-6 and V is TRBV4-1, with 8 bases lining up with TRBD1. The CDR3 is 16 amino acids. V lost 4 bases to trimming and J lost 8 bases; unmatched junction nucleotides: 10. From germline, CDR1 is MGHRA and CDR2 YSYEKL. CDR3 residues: CASSRQSQGGYSPLHF. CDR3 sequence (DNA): TGCGCCAGCAGCCGACAATCACAGGGGGGGTATTCACCCCTCCACTTT.

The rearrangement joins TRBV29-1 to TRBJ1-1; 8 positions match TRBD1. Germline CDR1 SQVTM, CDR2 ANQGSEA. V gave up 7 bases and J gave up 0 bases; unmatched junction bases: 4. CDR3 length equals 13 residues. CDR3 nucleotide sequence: TGCAGCGGAACGACAGGGGTGAACACTGAAGCTTTCTTT. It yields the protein CSGTTGVNTEAFF.

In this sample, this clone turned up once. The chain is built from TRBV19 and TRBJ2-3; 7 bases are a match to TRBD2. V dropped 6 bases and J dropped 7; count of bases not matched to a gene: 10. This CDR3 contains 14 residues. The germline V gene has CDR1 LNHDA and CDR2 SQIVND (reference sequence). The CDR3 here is CASSWGREGNTQYF. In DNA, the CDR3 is TGTGCCAGTAGCTGGGGCAGGGAGGGGAATACGCAGTATTTT.

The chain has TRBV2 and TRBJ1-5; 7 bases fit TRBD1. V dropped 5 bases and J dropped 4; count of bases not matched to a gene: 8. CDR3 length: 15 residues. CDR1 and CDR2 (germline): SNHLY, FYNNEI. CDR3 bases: TGTGCCAGCAGTCCCGGGACAGCGATGAATCAGCCCCAGCATTTT. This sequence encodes CASSPGTAMNQPQHF.

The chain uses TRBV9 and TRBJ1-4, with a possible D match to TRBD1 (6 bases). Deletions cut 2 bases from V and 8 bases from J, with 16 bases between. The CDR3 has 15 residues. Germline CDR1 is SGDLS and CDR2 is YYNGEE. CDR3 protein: CASSVSGQSMEKLFF. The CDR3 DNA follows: TGTGCCAGCAGCGTGAGCGGACAGTCTATGGAAAAACTGTTTTTT.

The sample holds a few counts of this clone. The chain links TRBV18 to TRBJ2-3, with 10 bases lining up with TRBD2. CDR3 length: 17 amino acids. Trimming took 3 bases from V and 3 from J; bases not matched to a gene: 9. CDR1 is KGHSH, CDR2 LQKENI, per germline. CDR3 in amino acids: CASSPPLLAGRTDTQYF. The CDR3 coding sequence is TGTGCCAGCTCACCTCCGCTACTAGCGGGGAGGACAGATACGCAGTATTTT.

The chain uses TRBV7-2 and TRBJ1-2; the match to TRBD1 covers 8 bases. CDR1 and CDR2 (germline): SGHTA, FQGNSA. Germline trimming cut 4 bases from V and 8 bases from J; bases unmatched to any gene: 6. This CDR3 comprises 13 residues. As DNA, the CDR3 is TGTGCCAGCAGCTCGGGACAGGCTGGAGGCTACACCTTC. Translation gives CASSSGQAGGYTF.

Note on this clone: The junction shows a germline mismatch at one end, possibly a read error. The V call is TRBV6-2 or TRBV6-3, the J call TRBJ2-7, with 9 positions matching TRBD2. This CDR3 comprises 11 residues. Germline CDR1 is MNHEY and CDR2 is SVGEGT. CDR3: CASSYRGLAVF. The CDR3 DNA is TGTGCCAGCAGCTATAGGGGACTAGCTGTATTC.

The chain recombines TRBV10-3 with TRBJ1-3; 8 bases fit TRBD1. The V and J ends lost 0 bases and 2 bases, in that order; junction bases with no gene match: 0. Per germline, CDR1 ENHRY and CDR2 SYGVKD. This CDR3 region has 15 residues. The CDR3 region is CAISESTGAGNTIYF. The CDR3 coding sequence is TGTGCCATCAGTGAGTCGACAGGGGCTGGAAACACCATATATTTT.

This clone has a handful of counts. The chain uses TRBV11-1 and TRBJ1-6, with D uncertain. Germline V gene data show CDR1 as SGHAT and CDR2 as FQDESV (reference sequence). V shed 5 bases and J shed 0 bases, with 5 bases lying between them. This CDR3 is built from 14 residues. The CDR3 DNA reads TGTGCCAGCAGCCCCAGCTCCTATAATTCACCCCTCCACTTT. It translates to CASSPSSYNSPLHF.

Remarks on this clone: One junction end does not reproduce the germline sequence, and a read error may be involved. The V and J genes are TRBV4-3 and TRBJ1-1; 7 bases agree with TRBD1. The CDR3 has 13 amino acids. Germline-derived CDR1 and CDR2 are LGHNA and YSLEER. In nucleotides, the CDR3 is TGCGCCAGCAGCCAAACGACAGGGACCAAACCCTACTTT. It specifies CASSQTTGTKPYF.

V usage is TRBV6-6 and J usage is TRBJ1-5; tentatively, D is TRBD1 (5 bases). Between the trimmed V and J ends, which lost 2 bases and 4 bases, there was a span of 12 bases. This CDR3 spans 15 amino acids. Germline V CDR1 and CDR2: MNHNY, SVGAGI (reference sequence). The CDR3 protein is CASSYLDSWNQPQHF. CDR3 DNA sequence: TGTGCCAGCAGTTACCTAGACAGTTGGAATCAGCCCCAGCATTTT.

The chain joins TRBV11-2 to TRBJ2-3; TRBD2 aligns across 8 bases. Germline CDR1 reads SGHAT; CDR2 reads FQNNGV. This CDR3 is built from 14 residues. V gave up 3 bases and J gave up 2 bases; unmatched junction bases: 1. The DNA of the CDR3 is TGTGCCAGCAGCTTGCGGGGGGTCACAGATACGCAGTATTTT. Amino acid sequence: CASSLRGVTDTQYF.

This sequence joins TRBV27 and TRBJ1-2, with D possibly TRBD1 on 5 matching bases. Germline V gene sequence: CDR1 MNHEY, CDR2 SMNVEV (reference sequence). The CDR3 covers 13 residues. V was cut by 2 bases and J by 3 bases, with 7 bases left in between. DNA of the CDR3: TGTGCCAGCAGTTTAAAAGGGGACTATGGCTACACCTTC. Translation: CASSLKGDYGYTF.

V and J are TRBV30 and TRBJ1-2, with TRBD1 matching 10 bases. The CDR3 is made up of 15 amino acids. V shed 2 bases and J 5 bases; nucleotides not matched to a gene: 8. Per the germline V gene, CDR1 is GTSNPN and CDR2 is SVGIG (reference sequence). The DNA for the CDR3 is TGTGCCTGGAGTTACGGGGGACAGGGGACGTATGGCTACACCTTC. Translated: CAWSYGGQGTYGYTF.

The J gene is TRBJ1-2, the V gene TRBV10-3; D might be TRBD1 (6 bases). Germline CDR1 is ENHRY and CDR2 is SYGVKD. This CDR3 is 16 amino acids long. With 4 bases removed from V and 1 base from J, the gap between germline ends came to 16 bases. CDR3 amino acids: CAISALRDNINYGYTF. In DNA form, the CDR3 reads TGTGCCATCAGTGCCCTGAGGGACAATATTAACTATGGCTACACCTTC.

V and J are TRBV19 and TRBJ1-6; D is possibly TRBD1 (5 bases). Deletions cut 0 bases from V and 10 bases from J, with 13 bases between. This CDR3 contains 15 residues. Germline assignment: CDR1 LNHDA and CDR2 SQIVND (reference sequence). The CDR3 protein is CASSIDSQVSSPLHF. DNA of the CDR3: TGTGCCAGTAGTATAGACTCACAGGTCAGCTCACCCCTCCACTTT.

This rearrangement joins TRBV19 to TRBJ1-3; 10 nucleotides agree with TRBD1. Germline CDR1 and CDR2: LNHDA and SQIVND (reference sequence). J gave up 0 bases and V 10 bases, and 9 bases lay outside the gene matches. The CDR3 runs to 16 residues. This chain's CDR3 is CATSLTGGFSGNTIYF. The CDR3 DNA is TGTGCCACCTCATTGACAGGGGGCTTCTCTGGAAACACCATATATTTT.

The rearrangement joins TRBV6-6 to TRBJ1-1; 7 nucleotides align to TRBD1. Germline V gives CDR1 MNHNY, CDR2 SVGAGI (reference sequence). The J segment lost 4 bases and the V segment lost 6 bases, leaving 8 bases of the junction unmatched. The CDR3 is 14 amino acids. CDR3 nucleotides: TGTGCCAGCAGGTATACAGGGGCGGTCACTGAAGCTTTCTTT. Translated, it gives CASRYTGAVTEAFF.

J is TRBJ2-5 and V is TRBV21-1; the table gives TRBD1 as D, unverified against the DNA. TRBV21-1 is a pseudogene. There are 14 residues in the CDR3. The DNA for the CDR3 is TGTGCCAGCACCTCAGGGGGCGGACAAGAGACCCAGTACTTC. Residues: CASTSGGGQETQYF.